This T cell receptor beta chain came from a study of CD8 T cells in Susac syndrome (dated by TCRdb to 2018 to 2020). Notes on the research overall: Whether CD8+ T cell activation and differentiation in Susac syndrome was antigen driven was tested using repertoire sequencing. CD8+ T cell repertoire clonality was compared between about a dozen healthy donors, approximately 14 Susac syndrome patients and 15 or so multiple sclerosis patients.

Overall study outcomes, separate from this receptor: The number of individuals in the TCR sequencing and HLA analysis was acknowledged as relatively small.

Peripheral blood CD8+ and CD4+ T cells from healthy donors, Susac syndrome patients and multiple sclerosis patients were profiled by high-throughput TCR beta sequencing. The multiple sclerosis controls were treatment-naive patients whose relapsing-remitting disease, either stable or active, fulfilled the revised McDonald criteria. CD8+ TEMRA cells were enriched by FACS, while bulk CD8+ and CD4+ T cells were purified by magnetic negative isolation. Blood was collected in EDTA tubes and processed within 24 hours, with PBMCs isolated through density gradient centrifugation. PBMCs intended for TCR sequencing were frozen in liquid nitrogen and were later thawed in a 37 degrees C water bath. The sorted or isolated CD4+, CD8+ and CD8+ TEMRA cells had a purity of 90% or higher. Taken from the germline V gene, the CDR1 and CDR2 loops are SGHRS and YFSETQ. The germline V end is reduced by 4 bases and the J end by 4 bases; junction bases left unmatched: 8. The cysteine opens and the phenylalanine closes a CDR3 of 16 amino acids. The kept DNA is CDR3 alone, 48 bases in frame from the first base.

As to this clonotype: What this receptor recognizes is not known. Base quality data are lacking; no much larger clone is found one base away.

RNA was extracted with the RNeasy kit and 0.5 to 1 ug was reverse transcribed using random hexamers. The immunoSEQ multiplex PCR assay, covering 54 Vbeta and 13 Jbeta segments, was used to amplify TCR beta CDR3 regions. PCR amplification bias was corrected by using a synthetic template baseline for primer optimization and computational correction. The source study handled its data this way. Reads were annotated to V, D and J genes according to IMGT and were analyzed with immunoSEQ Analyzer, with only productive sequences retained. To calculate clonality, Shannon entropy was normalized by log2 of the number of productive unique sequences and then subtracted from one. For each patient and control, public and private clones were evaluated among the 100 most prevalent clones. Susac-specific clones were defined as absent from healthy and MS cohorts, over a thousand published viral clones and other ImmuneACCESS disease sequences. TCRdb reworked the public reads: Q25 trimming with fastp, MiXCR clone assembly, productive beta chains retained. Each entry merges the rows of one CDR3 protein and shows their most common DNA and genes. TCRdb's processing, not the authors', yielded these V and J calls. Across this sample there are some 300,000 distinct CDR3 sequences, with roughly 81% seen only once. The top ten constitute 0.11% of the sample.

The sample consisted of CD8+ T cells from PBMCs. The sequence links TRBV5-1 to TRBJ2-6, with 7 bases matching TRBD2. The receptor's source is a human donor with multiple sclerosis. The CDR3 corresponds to CASSGQAGRGANVLTF. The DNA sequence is TGCGCCAGCAGCGGACAAGCGGGGCGGGGGGCCAACGTCCTGACTTTC.